This TCR beta chain emerged from a study of cytomegalovirus exposure and HLA in healthy donors. Study conclusions and caveats: High specificity and sensitivity for cytomegalovirus status were reported for the classifier. Roughly even sequencing depth across donors was the assumption behind the presence/absence analyses.

Concerning this clone itself: Its antigen remains unknown.

This PCR relied on a set of 60 Vbeta primers and 13 Jbeta primers. The protocol was immunoSEQ multiplex PCR, while the TCRdb copy is restricted to in-frame clones and leaves out a portion. This table has about 170,000 clones, around four fifths appearing once. This receptor was identified in a woman in her 30s in good health and CMV-seropositive. The sequenced sample was PBMCs.

The chain's CDR3 is CASSLSGTSYNEQFF. CDR3 DNA: TGTGCCAGCAGCCTTAGCGGGACCTCCTACAATGAGCAGTTCTTC. The chain couples TRBV7-3 to TRBJ2-1, with 8 bases aligning to TRBD2. The J segment lost 0 bases and the V segment lost 5 bases, leaving 3 bases of the junction unmatched. The CDR3 consists of 15 residues. Germline values: CDR1 SGHTA, CDR2 FQGTGA.